The present entry profiles one T cell receptor (beta chain) with its context. Its cognate antigen is unknown. Time point described: cycle 4 day 1 (C4D1), after 5 to 7 weeks of nivolumab. Each of the patients experienced relapse following autologous stem cell transplantation, and their brentuximab vedotin exposure differed. The data stem from a study of PD-1 blockade in classical Hodgkin lymphoma. TCRdb's copy holds only in-frame clones and misses some; the assay was immunoSEQ multiplex PCR. Here the sample spans some 34,000 clones, around 74% being singletons. Study-wide results and limits: A significant rise in TCR diversity by C4D1 was seen for CD4+ but not CD8+ cells.

Sequencing was performed on peripheral blood mononuclear cells (PBMCs), taken before the fourth cycle of nivolumab. The sequence was collected from a human donor with classical Hodgkin lymphoma.

The CDR3 nucleotides read TGTGCCAGCAACTTTGGGGGACAGCAGCCCCAGCATTTT. Translation gives CASNFGGQQPQHF. The chain is built from TRBV28 and TRBJ1-5; 7 nucleotides agree with TRBD1. The CDR3 is 13 amino acids. J lost 7 bases, V lost 7 bases, and 7 bases had no gene match. Germline loops: CDR1 MDHEN, CDR2 SYDVKM.